This T cell receptor (beta chain) stems from a study of blood T cell repertoires in COVID-19. The wider study: Researchers got acute and convalescent COVID-19 samples from the United States, Italy and Spain.

Per the original methods: Amplification of reference gene primers provided the estimated nucleated cell counts. Here immunoSEQ multiplex PCR was the method, and the copy in TCRdb shows in-frame clones only, minus some. V, J and clone size were drawn from that table, and D and trimming were deduced from the DNA. The sample shows around 95,000 clones, about 80% of them seen only once. The germline V gene encodes CDR1 MNHNY and CDR2 SVGAGI (reference sequence). J lost 3 bases, V lost 5 bases, and 13 bases had no gene match. The CDR3 consists of 18 residues. The sample consisted of peripheral blood. This receptor was taken from a man in his 70s with active or convalescent COVID-19. The rearrangement joins TRBV6-6 to TRBJ1-5, with TRBD1 matching over 10 bases. The CDR3, as DNA: TGTGCCAGCAGTCTCGCGAACGACAGGGGGCACCTCAATCAGCCCCAGCATTTT. Translated: CASSLANDRGHLNQPQHF.